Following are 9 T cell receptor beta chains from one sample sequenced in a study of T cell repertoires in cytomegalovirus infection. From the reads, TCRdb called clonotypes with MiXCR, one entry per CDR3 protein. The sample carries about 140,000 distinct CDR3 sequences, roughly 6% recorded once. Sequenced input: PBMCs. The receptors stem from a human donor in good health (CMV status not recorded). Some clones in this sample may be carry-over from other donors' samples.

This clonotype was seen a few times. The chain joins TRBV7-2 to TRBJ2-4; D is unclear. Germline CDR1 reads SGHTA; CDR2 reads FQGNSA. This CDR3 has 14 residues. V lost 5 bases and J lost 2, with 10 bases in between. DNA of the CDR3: TGTGCCAGCAGCCAAACAGCTTCCAAAAACATTCAGTACTTC. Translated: CASSQTASKNIQYF.

The CDR3: CSAEADAYEQYF. The CDR3 DNA reads TGCAGTGCTGAGGCGGACGCCTACGAGCAGTACTTC. The J gene is TRBJ2-7, the V gene TRBV20-1, with D unclear. V gave up 5 bases and J gave up 2 bases, with 10 bases separating them. Looked up from germline, CDR1 is DFQATT and CDR2 is SNEGSKA (reference sequence). This CDR3 contains 12 residues.

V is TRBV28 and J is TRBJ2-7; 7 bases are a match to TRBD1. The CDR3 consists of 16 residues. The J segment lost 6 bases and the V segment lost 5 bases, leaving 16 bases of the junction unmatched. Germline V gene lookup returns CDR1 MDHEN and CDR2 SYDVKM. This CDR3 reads CASSGHTGTALFEQYF. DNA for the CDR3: TGTGCCAGCAGTGGACACACCGGGACAGCGCTATTCGAGCAGTACTTC.

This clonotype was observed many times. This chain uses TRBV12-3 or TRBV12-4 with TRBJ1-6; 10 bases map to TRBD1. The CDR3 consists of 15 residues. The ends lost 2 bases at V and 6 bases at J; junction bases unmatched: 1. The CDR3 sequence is CASSLWDRGNSPLHF. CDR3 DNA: TGTGCCAGCAGTTTATGGGACAGGGGTAATTCACCCCTCCACTTT.

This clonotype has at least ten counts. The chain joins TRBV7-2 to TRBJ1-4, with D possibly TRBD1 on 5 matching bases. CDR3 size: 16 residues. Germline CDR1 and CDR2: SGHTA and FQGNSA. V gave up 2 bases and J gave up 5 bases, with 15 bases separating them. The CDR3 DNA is TGTGCCAGCAGCTTAAAAGTGAGACAGCGGAATGAAAAACTGTTTTTT. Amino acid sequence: CASSLKVRQRNEKLFF.

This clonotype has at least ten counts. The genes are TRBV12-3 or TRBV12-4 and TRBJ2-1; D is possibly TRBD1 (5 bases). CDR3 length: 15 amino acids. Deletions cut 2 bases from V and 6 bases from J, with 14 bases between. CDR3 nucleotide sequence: TGTGCCAGCAGTTTACACAGGAAGTTTAGCAATGAGCAGTTCTTC. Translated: CASSLHRKFSNEQFF.

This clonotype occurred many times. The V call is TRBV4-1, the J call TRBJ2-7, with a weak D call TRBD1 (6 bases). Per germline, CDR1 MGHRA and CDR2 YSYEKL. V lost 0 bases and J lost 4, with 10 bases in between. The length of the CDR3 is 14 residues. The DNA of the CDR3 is TGCGCCAGCAGCCAAGAGCACAGGGAGTACGAGCAGTACTTC. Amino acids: CASSQEHREYEQYF.

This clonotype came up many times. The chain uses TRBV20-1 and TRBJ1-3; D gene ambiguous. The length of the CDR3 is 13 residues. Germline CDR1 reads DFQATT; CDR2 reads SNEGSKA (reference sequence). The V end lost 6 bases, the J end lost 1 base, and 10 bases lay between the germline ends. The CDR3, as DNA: TGCAGTGCCGCCGTGGCTTCTGGAAACACCATATATTTT. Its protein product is CSAAVASGNTIYF.

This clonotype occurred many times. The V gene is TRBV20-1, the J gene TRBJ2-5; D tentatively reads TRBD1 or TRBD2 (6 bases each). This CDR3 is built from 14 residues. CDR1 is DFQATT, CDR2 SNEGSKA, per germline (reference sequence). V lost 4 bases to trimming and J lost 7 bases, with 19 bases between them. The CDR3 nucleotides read TGCAGTGCTAAAACCAAGGGGGGCCTTGGGACCCAGTACTTC. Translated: CSAKTKGGLGTQYF.